The 13 T cell receptor beta chains below all came from one sample that was sequenced in a study of spatial heterogeneity in lung cancer. Time point described: sample taken at primary tumor resection. In each case, whole RNA from tumor, nontumor lung or frozen PBMC was sequenced unsorted. TCRdb reprocessed the 5' RACE reads via MiXCR and lists one record per CDR3 protein. The sample yields about 92,000 distinct CDR3 sequences, roughly 12% seen once. The sample was PBMCs, taken at surgery. The receptor set was obtained from a male donor with early-stage non-small cell lung cancer.

The J gene is TRBJ2-7, the V gene TRBV30, with 11 bases fitting TRBD2. The CDR3 runs 14 residues. Germline V gives CDR1 GTSNPN, CDR2 SVGIG (reference sequence). The junction had 7 bases not matched to a gene; V was cut back by 3 bases and J by 6 bases. Here the CDR3 DNA reads TGTGCCTGGAGCACTAGCGGGAGCTCGCGCGAGCAGTACTTC. This translates into CAWSTSGSSREQYF.

The chain joins TRBV28 to TRBJ2-5; TRBD2 matches at 8 bases. Germline CDR1 reads MDHEN; CDR2 reads SYDVKM. Trimming at V came to 5 bases and at J to 5 bases, leaving 10 bases not matched to a gene. This CDR3 is built from 15 residues. CDR3 nucleotides: TGTGCCAGCAGTACCTTGACGGGGGGGATTGAGACCCAGTACTTC. Translating gives CASSTLTGGIETQYF.

The V and J genes are TRBV29-1 and TRBJ2-7; either TRBD1 or TRBD2 may fit D (5 bases each). Germline V lookup: CDR1 SQVTM, CDR2 ANQGSEA. This CDR3 comprises 13 residues. Trimming removed 2 bases at V and 6 bases at J, with 14 bases between. The CDR3 DNA is TGCAGCGTTGAATACACAAAAGGGACCGAGCAGTACTTC. It codes for CSVEYTKGTEQYF.

This clonotype was observed a few times. The chain recombines TRBV29-1 with TRBJ2-5; no firm D call. Germline CDR1 SQVTM, CDR2 ANQGSEA. The V end was cut by 4 bases, the J end by 1 base, with 7 bases between. The CDR3 contains 12 residues. The chain's CDR3 is CSVVIPQETQYF. As DNA, the CDR3 is TGCAGCGTTGTTATTCCCCAAGAGACCCAGTACTTC.

V and J are TRBV12-3 or TRBV12-4 and TRBJ2-7, with a possible D match to TRBD1 (5 bases). This CDR3 has 12 amino acids. The V end lost 6 bases, the J end lost 3 bases, and 9 bases lay between the germline ends. CDR3 protein: CASRTDSYEQYF. CDR3 sequence (DNA): TGTGCCAGCAGGACCGACAGCTACGAGCAGTACTTC.

V usage is TRBV5-1 and J usage is TRBJ1-1; a weak D match, TRBD1 (5 bases). The CDR3 covers 17 residues. Per germline, CDR1 SGHRS and CDR2 YFSETQ. V was clipped by 4 bases and J by 0 bases, with 19 bases between them. CDR3 amino acids: CASSQAGPRGMNTEAFF. In nucleotides, the CDR3 is TGCGCCAGCAGCCAGGCGGGGCCAAGGGGCATGAACACTGAAGCTTTCTTT.

The table lists this clonotype with a few counts. The rearrangement links TRBV20-1 to TRBJ1-2; TRBD1 is a possible D gene (5 bases). V gave up 1 base and J gave up 3 bases, with 12 bases separating them. The CDR3 is 14 amino acids. CDR1 is DFQATT and CDR2 is SNEGSKA in the germline V gene (reference sequence). CDR3 protein: CSARVYGGDYGYTF. CDR3 sequence (DNA): TGCAGTGCTAGAGTCTATGGGGGGGACTATGGCTACACCTTC.

The chain carries TRBV4-1 and TRBJ2-3; D may be TRBD1 or TRBD2 (7 bases each). Germline V gives CDR1 MGHRA, CDR2 YSYEKL. Trimming took 0 bases from V and 4 from J, leaving 14 bases between them. The CDR3 totals 16 residues. CDR3 region: CASSQDPGGVADTQYF. DNA of the CDR3: TGCGCCAGCAGCCAAGATCCAGGGGGGGTCGCAGATACGCAGTATTTT.

J is TRBJ2-7 and V is TRBV2, with TRBD2 identical over 9 bases. The CDR3 loop spans 14 amino acids. V was pared by 6 bases and J by 2 bases, with 5 bases of the junction left unmatched. Germline assignment: CDR1 SNHLY and CDR2 FYNNEI. CDR3 DNA: TGTGCCAGCAGCGTCCTAGCGGGGCCCTACGAGCAGTACTTC. Amino acids: CASSVLAGPYEQYF.

This clonotype has just a few counts. Written as DNA, the CDR3 is TGTGCCAGCAGTCGGACTAGCGGGAGAGCCACAGATACGCAGTATTTT. Translation: CASSRTSGRATDTQYF. V usage is TRBV6-5 and J usage is TRBJ2-3, with 13 nucleotides matching TRBD2. Per germline, CDR1 MNHEY and CDR2 SVGAGI. V trimming: 5 bases; J trimming: 2 bases; junction bases outside the gene matches: 4. This CDR3 has 16 amino acids.

Judged by abundance, this clonotype is medium-sized. The rearrangement links TRBV4-1 to TRBJ2-5; no reliable D call. The CDR3 contains 15 residues. Germline V CDR1 and CDR2: MGHRA, YSYEKL. V lost 0 bases, J lost 1 base, and 9 bases lay in between. CDR3 protein: CASSQDGEAQETQYF. CDR3 in DNA: TGCGCCAGCAGCCAAGATGGAGAAGCCCAAGAGACCCAGTACTTC.

This rearrangement joins TRBV4-2 to TRBJ2-1; 9 bases are shared with TRBD2. V was pared by 1 base and J by 3 bases, with 7 bases of the junction left unmatched. The V gene's germline CDR1 is LGHNA and CDR2 YNFKEQ. The CDR3 runs 17 residues. The CDR3 here is CASSQVGSGSIYNEQFF. The CDR3 coding sequence is TGTGCCAGCAGCCAAGTCGGTAGCGGGAGTATCTACAATGAGCAGTTCTTC.

This clonotype was found many times. The rearrangement uses TRBV28 and TRBJ1-2; D is unclear. CDR3 length equals 15 residues. The V and J ends lost 5 bases and 4 bases respectively, with 17 bases between them. CDR1 and CDR2 from the germline V gene are MDHEN and SYDVKM. The CDR3 coding sequence is TGTGCCAGCAGTGGACCCGGACTTCTCGGCTATGGCTACACCTTC. Translation: CASSGPGLLGYGYTF.